The entry below describes one T cell receptor beta chain. Its specific antigen is unknown. It has no much larger one-base neighbor in the sample; base qualities were not kept. The receptor library was made with the immunoSEQ multiplex PCR assay. The table was pulled from immuneACCESS by TCRdb, which kept in-frame rearrangements only. Such tables lose some clones; where checked, under half of the loss comes from unresolved V genes, and the rest has no known cause. Counted in this sample were nearly 110,000 clones; 85% to 90% of them appeared once. Approximately 2.5% of the sample comes from the top ten. This entry comes from a study of radiotherapy plus CTLA-4 blockade in lung cancer listed by TCRdb under 2018. Study-wide context: Objective responses were observed in 18% of enrolled patients, and disease control was achieved in around 30%. The study at large found these results: The strongest predictors of response were reported to be early dynamic shifts in blood T cell clones along with a rise in serum interferon-beta following radiation. TCR clones derived from tumors expanded in peripheral blood after treatment with radiotherapy and ipilimumab.

The study evaluated CTLA-4 blockade (ipilimumab) given together with focal radiation therapy in patients who had chemo-refractory metastatic non-small-cell lung cancer. CDR1 and CDR2 (MNHNY, SVGAGI) derive from the germline V gene (reference sequence). Including cysteine and phenylalanine, the CDR3 has 15 amino acids. CDR3 DNA is the only sequence kept; it has 45 bases, read in frame from the first base. Ends trimmed: V by 2 bases, J by 4 bases; bases unmatched to a gene: 3. The TCR sequence derives from a human donor with non-small cell lung cancer that progressed on radiotherapy plus ipilimumab. Some clones in this sample may be carry-over from other donors' samples. This sequence uses TRBV6-6 and TRBJ1-2, and 11 junctional nucleotides match TRBD1. Sequenced here: peripheral blood, sampled from a patient treated with radiotherapy plus ipilimumab. The nucleotide sequence reads TGTGCCAGCAGTTACCTCGGGACAGGGGGCTATGGCTACACCTTC. Its protein product is CASSYLGTGGYGYTF.